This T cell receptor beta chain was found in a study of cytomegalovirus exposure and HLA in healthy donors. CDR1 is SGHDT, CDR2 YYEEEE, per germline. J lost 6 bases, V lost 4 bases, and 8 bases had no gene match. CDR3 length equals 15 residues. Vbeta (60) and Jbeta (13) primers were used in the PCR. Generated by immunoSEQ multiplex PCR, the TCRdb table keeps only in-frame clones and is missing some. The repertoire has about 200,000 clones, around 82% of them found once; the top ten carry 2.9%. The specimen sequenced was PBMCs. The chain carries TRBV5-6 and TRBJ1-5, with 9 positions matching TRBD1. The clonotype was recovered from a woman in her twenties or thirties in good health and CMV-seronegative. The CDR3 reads CASSGRDRAGQPQHF. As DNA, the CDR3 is TGTGCCAGCAGCGGTCGGGACAGGGCGGGTCAGCCCCAGCATTTT.